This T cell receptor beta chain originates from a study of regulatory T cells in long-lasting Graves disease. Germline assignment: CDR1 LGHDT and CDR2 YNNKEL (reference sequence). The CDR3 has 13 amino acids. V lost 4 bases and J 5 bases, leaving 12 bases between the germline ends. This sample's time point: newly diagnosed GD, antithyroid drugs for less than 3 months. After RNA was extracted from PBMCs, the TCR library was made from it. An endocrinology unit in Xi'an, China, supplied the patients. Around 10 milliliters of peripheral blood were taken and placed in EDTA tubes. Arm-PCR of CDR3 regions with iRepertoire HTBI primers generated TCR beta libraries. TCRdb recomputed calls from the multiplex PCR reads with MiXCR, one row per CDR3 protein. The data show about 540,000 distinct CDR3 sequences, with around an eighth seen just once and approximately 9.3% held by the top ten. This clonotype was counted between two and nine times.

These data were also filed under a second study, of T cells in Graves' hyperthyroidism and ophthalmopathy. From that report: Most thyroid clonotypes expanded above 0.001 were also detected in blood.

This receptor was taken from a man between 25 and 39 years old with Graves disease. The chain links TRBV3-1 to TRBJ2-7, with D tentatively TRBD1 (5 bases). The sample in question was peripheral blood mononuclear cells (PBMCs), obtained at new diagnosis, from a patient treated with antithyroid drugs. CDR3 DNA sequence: TGTGCCAGCAGCCCAGGGTTCTGGAACGAGCAGTACTTC. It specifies CASSPGFWNEQYF.